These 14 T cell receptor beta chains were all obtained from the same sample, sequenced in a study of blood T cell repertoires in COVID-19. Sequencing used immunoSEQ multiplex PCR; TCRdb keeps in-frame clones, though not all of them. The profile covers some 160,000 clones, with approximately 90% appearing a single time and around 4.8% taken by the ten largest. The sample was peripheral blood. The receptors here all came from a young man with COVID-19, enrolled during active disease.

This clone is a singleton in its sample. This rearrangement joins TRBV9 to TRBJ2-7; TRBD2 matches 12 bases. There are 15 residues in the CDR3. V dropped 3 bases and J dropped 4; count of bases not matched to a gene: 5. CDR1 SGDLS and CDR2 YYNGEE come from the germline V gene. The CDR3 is CASSEQGLAGYEQYF. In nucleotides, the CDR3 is TGTGCCAGCAGCGAGCAGGGACTAGCGGGTTACGAGCAGTACTTC.

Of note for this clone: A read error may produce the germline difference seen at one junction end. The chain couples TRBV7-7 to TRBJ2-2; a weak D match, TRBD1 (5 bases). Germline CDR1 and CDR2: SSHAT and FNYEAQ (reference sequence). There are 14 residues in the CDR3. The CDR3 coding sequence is TGTGCTAGCAGCCATGACAGTTCGTCCGGGGAGCTGTTTTTT. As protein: CASSHDSSSGELFF.

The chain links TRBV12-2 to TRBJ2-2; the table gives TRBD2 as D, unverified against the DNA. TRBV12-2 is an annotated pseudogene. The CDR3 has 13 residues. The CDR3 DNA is TGTGCATTAGGACTAGCGGGACGCGGGGAGCTGTTTTTT. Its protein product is CALGLAGRGELFF.

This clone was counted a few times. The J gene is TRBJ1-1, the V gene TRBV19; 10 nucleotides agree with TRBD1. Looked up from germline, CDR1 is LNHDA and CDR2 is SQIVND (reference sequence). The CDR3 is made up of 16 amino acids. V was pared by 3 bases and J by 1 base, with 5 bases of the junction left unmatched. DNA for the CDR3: TGTGCCAGTAGTATGACAGGGGGCGCGAGGAACACTGAAGCTTTCTTT. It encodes CASSMTGGARNTEAFF.

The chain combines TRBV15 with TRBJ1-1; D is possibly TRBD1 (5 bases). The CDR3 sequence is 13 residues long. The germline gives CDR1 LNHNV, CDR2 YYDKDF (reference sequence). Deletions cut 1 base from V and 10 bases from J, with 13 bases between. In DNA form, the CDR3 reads TGTGCCACCAGCAGAGTTGGGGGGAGGGGAGCTTTCTTT. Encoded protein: CATSRVGGRGAFF.

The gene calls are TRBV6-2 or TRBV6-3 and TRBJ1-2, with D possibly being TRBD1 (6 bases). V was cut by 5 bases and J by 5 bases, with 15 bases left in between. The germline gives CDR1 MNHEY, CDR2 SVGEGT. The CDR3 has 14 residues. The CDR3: CASSPDSSGYGYTF. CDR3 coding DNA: TGTGCCAGCAGTCCGGACAGCTCAGGGTATGGCTACACCTTC.

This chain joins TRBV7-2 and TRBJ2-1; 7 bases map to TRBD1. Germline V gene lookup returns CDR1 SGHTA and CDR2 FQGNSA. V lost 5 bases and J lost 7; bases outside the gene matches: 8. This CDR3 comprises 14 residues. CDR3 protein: CASSLRTGRNEQFF. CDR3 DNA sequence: TGTGCCAGCAGCCTCAGGACAGGCCGTAATGAGCAGTTCTTC.

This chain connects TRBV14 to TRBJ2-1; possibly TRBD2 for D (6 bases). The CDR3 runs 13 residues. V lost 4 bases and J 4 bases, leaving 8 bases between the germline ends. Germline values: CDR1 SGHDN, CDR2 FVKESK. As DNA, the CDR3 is TGTGCCAGCAGCCTCGGGACTTACAATGAGCAGTTCTTC. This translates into CASSLGTYNEQFF.

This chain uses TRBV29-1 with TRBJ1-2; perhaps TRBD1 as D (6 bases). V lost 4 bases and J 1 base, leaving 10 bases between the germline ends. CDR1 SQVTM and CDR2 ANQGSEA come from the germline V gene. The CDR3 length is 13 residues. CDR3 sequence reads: CSVGQEFNYGYTF. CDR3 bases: TGCAGCGTTGGACAGGAGTTTAACTATGGCTACACCTTC.

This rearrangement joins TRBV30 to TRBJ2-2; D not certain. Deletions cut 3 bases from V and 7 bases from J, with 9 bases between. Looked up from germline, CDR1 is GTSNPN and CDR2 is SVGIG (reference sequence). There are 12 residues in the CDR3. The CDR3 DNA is TGTGCCTGGAGAGAACCAGGCGGGGAGCTGTTTTTT. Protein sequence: CAWREPGGELFF.

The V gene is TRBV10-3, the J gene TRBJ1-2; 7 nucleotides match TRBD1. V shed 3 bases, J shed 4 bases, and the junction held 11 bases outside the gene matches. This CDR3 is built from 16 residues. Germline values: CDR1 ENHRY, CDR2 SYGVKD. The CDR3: CAISDSPAGGFYGYTF. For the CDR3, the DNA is TGTGCCATCAGTGACTCCCCGGCAGGGGGATTCTATGGCTACACCTTC.

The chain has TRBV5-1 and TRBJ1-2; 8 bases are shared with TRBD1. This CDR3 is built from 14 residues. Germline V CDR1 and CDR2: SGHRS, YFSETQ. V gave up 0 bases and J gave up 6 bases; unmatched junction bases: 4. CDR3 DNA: TGCGCCAGCAGCTTGGGGACAGGGTTGGATGGCTACACCTTC. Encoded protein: CASSLGTGLDGYTF.

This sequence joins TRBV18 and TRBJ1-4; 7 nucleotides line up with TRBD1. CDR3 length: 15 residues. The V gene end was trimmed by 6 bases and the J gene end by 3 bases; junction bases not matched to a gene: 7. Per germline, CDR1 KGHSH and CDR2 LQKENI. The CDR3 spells CASSPRQGPNEKLFF. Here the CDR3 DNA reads TGTGCCAGCTCGCCTCGACAGGGCCCTAATGAAAAACTGTTTTTT.

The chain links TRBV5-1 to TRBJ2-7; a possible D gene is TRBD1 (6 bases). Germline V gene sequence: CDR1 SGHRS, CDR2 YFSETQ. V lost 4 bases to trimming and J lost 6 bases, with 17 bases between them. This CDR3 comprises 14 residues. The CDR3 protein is CASSPGGGPSEQYF. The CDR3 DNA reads TGCGCCAGCAGCCCGGGTGGGGGCCCGTCCGAGCAGTACTTC.